Listed below are T cell receptor beta chains from one sample, sequenced in a study of blood T cell repertoires in COVID-19. TCRdb's table, derived via immunoSEQ multiplex PCR, lists solely in-frame clones and lacks some. The data show some 170,000 clones, with around 77% seen just once and around 2.8% held by the top ten. Specimen: peripheral blood. These receptors came from an older man with acute or convalescent COVID-19. Each CDR3 is given without its conserved first and last residue. A D gene is named only where the DNA matches it firmly.

J | D | V | CDR3
TRBJ2-2 | NA | TRBV6-5 | ASSFVAATGELF
TRBJ2-3 | TRBD2 | TRBV11-3 | ASSTTSGALLTDTQY
TRBJ1-3 | TRBD1 | TRBV18 | ASSQNPGQNSGNTIY
TRBJ1-2 | TRBD1 | TRBV28 | ASSIRGHGYT
TRBJ2-3 | TRBD1 | TRBV11-3 | ASSLDPTGVTDTQY
TRBJ2-7 | TRBD2 | TRBV7-2 | ASSLREGQGEQY
TRBJ2-2 | TRBD2 | TRBV7-8 | ASSPGLAGWNTGELF
TRBJ1-6 | NA | TRBV2 | ASIARRGTNSPLH
TRBJ2-5 | NA | TRBV5-6 | ASSFGDRETQY
TRBJ1-6 | NA | TRBV10-3 | AISVQGPLSPLH
TRBJ2-3 | TRBD1 | TRBV7-2 | ASRLQGGDRADTQY